Described below is a single T cell receptor (beta chain) sequence and its context. Germline values: CDR1 MNHEY, CDR2 SVGAGI. V lost 4 bases and J lost 4, with 8 bases in between. This CDR3 has 13 residues. The entry originates in a study of regulatory T cells in long-lasting Graves disease. Sample time point: persistent/refractory GD, antithyroid drugs over 5 years with positive TRAb. Following extraction of RNA from PBMCs, that RNA was used to make the TCR library. The authors built TCR beta libraries using iRepertoire HTBI primers and Arm-PCR of CDR3 regions. MiXCR was run by TCRdb on the multiplex PCR reads, yielding one entry per CDR3 protein. This sample carries over 300,000 distinct CDR3 sequences, about 20% of them seen once, and the ten largest clones take 29%.

This TCR derives from a female donor with Graves disease. This chain joins TRBV6-5 and TRBJ2-1, with D unresolved. Material: peripheral blood mononuclear cells (PBMCs), obtained when the disease was refractory, from a patient treated with antithyroid drugs. The CDR3 is CASSSRHYNEQFF. DNA for the CDR3: TGTGCCAGCAGTTCCCGACATTACAATGAGCAGTTCTTC.